A single sample is the source of the 3 T cell receptor beta chains below, sequenced in a study of T cell responses to AZD1222 COVID-19 vaccine (dated by TCRdb to 2020 to 2022). What the time point label conveys for this sample: baseline before first vaccination. The library relied on the immunoSEQ multiplex PCR assay. What TCRdb holds here is the immuneACCESS table cut down to in-frame rearrangements. Part of the clones is not present; checked against another copy, under half of the missing clones reflect an unresolved V gene, and the others are unexplained. The sample table shows under 150,000 clones, and 75% to 95% are seen once. The top ten clonotypes cover approximately 2.5% of the sample. This sample comprised peripheral blood, obtained on day 0 of AZD1222 vaccination. These receptors originate from an adult in good health.

The rearrangement uses TRBV6-5 and TRBJ2-7; D unresolved. CDR1 and CDR2 from the germline V gene are MNHEY and SVGAGI. The V end was cut by 0 bases, the J end by 2 bases, with 14 bases between. This CDR3 region has 16 residues. The chain's CDR3 is CASSYSSNPNPYEQYF. The CDR3 DNA is TGTGCCAGCAGTTACTCTTCCAACCCTAACCCCTACGAGCAGTACTTC.

The rearrangement joins TRBV15 to TRBJ1-2; D remains ambiguous. The V gene lost 2 bases and the J gene lost 6 bases, with 10 bases spanning the gap. Germline CDR1 is LNHNV and CDR2 is YYDKDF (reference sequence). The CDR3 contains 13 residues. CDR3 in DNA: TGTGCCACCAGCAGAACCGGGTCCGATGGCTACACCTTC. Protein: CATSRTGSDGYTF.

V is TRBV29-1 and J is TRBJ2-7, with D possibly being TRBD2 (5 bases). Germline values: CDR1 SQVTM, CDR2 ANQGSEA. There are 15 residues in the CDR3. V dropped 1 base and J dropped 0 bases, with 13 bases sitting between them. The CDR3 sequence is CSVEVPGKGSYEQYF. CDR3 bases: TGCAGCGTTGAAGTACCGGGGAAGGGCTCCTACGAGCAGTACTTC.